This TCR beta chain came from a study of cytomegalovirus exposure and HLA in healthy donors. CDR3 length: 16 amino acids. Germline assignment: CDR1 GTSNPN and CDR2 SVGIG (reference sequence). With V trimmed by 5 bases and J by 1 base, 10 bases remained unmatched. Turning to this clone: Its antigen is unidentified.

Study-wide results and caveats: Cytomegalovirus-associated status was assigned to 164 TCR beta chains.

Primers included in the PCR were 60 Vbeta and 13 Jbeta primers. The method was immunoSEQ multiplex PCR; TCRdb's version includes in-frame clones alone and lacks a portion of them. The sample holds tens of thousands of clones; roughly 79% are singletons and the top ten take 3% to 4%. The receptor was isolated from a woman between 35 and 50 years old in good health and CMV-seronegative. The chain combines TRBV30 with TRBJ2-1, with TRBD1 matching 8 bases. The sample comprised PBMCs. CDR3 nucleotides: TGTGCCTGGGCAGGGGGCTATTCCGGGTCCTACAATGAGCAGTTCTTC. Amino acids: CAWAGGYSGSYNEQFF.